This TCR beta chain derives from a study of cytomegalovirus exposure and HLA in healthy donors. Study conclusions and caveats: In most subjects, TCR beta sequences reportedly gave accurate predictions of HLA-A and HLA-B alleles.

Remarks on this clone: Antigen: not known.

The PCR used 60 Vbeta and 13 Jbeta primers. Method: immunoSEQ multiplex PCR; TCRdb's copy keeps in-frame clones and lacks some. The sample contains around 150,000 clones, about 85% of which appear only once. This receptor was taken from a human donor in good health. Material for sequencing was PBMCs.

The CDR3 nucleotides are TGTGCTAGTGGTTTCGGACTAGCGGGGGCCCCGAACACCGGGGAGCTGTTTTTT. Its protein is CASGFGLAGAPNTGELFF. J is TRBJ2-2 and V is TRBV12-5; TRBD2 matches 13 bases. Germline CDR1 is LGHNT and CDR2 is FRNRAP. The CDR3 totals 18 residues. V dropped 3 bases and J dropped 0; count of bases not matched to a gene: 4.